This T cell receptor beta chain derives from a study of regulatory T cells in long-lasting Graves disease. iRepertoire HTBI primers and Arm-PCR of CDR3 regions built TCR beta libraries. TCRdb used MiXCR to reprocess the multiplex PCR reads, holding one entry per CDR3 protein. Of 200,000 to 250,000 distinct CDR3 sequences listed, around 20% are singletons. Germline V gene sequence: CDR1 MDHEN, CDR2 SYDVKM. V lost 5 bases and J lost 2, with 14 bases in between. The CDR3 length is 15 residues. Stated time point: newly diagnosed GD, antithyroid drugs for less than 3 months. With RNA extracted from PBMCs as input, the TCR library was made. This clonotype has more than one count but fewer than ten. This sample also belongs to another study, concerning T cells in Graves' hyperthyroidism and ophthalmopathy.

The clonotype comes from a woman between 25 and 40 years old with Graves disease. This material consisted of peripheral blood mononuclear cells (PBMCs), taken at new diagnosis, from a patient treated with antithyroid drugs. The chain is built from TRBV28 and TRBJ2-3; TRBD1 might be the D (6 bases). The CDR3 protein is CASSPGQTYTDTQYF. CDR3 coding DNA: TGTGCCAGCAGTCCTGGACAGACCTACACAGATACGCAGTATTTT.